The rows below give T cell receptor beta chains drawn from one sample of a study of a mutant IDH1 vaccine in newly diagnosed glioma. Data came from immunoSEQ multiplex PCR; TCRdb stores just in-frame clones and leaves some out. The table shows about 16,000 clones, with around 95% occurring only once. Here the sequenced sample was peripheral blood mononuclear cells (PBMCs), taken from a glioma patient treated with radiotherapy, temozolomide or both. These receptors originate from a woman aged 18 to 35 with glioma. Some clones in this sample may be carry-over from other donors' samples. Both conserved end residues are part of each CDR3. The D gene is left open where the match is weak. Rows may omit the clone size; those that give it use once, few, many or a size class.

clone size: -
V gene: TRBV18
D gene: -
J gene: TRBJ2-3
CDR3 DNA: TGTGCCAGCTCATCGAGCACAGATACGCAGTATTTT
CDR3 protein: CASSSSTDTQYF

clone size: -
V gene: TRBV4-2
D gene: TRBD2
J gene: TRBJ2-3
CDR3 DNA: TGTGCCAGCAGCACTAACCCATCTAGCGGGGGGTCCATCACAGATACGCAGTATTTT
CDR3 protein: CASSTNPSSGGSITDTQYF

clone size: -
V gene: TRBV7-2
D gene: TRBD2
J gene: TRBJ2-1
CDR3 DNA: TGTGCCAGCAGCTCCCTTCCGGGACTAGCGTCCTACAATGAGCAGTTCTTC
CDR3 protein: CASSSLPGLASYNEQFF

clone size: -
V gene: TRBV18
D gene: TRBD2
J gene: TRBJ2-1
CDR3 DNA: TGTGCCAGCTCACCTGCGATACTAGCGGGTTCCTACAATGAGCAGTTCTTC
CDR3 protein: CASSPAILAGSYNEQFF

clone size: -
V gene: TRBV6-1
D gene: -
J gene: TRBJ1-2
CDR3 DNA: TGTGCCAGCAAGGACACCATCATTAGCGCCTTC
CDR3 protein: CASKDTIISAF

clone size: -
V gene: TRBV5-4
D gene: -
J gene: TRBJ2-5
CDR3 DNA: TGTGCCAGCAGCTTGGGGCAGCAAGAGACCCAGTACTTC
CDR3 protein: CASSLGQQETQYF

clone size: -
V gene: TRBV4-1
D gene: TRBD2
J gene: TRBJ2-7
CDR3 DNA: TGCGCCAGCAGCCAAGAAGTGGCTAGCGGGAACTACGAGCAGTACTTC
CDR3 protein: CASSQEVASGNYEQYF

clone size: -
V gene: TRBV6-4
D gene: -
J gene: TRBJ2-1
CDR3 DNA: TGTGCCAGCAGCCCCCCCGAGAGCTCCTACAATGAGCAGTTCTTC
CDR3 protein: CASSPPESSYNEQFF

clone size: -
V gene: TRBV2
D gene: TRBD1
J gene: TRBJ1-1
CDR3 DNA: TGTGCCAGCAGTGAAGGGAGACAGGGGTTAAAGACTGAAGCTTTCTTT
CDR3 protein: CASSEGRQGLKTEAFF

clone size: -
V gene: TRBV9
D gene: -
J gene: TRBJ2-7
CDR3 DNA: TGTGCCAGCAGCGCCCCCGGGCAGGGTGGCGACGAGCAGTACTTC
CDR3 protein: CASSAPGQGGDEQYF

clone size: -
V gene: TRBV12-5
D gene: -
J gene: TRBJ1-1
CDR3 DNA: TGTGCTAGTGGTTTACAGGGCCCTGAAGCTTTCTTT
CDR3 protein: CASGLQGPEAFF

clone size: -
V gene: TRBV18
D gene: -
J gene: TRBJ2-3
CDR3 DNA: TGTGCCAGCTCACCAAAAGATACGCAGTATTTT
CDR3 protein: CASSPKDTQYF

clone size: -
V gene: TRBV25-1
D gene: -
J gene: TRBJ2-3
CDR3 DNA: TGTGCCAGCAGTGGCAGGGGGGGCGCAGATACGCAGTATTTT
CDR3 protein: CASSGRGGADTQYF

clone size: -
V gene: TRBV10-3
D gene: -
J gene: TRBJ1-6
CDR3 DNA: TGTGCCATCAGTGCTCAGGGGAGCTCCTATAATTCACCCCTCCACTTT
CDR3 protein: CAISAQGSSYNSPLHF

clone size: -
V gene: TRBV7-4
D gene: TRBD2
J gene: TRBJ2-1
CDR3 DNA: TGTGCCAGCAGTAACACCCCCTCCGGGACTAGCGGGAGGGCCTCCTACAATGAGCAGTTCTTC
CDR3 protein: CASSNTPSGTSGRASYNEQFF

clone size: once
V gene: TRBV20-1
D gene: -
J gene: TRBJ2-2
CDR3 DNA: TGCAGTGCTAGACCCACCGGGGAGCTGTTTTTT
CDR3 protein: CSARPTGELFF

clone size: -
V gene: TRBV14
D gene: -
J gene: TRBJ2-5
CDR3 DNA: TGTGCCAGCAGCCCCGGCTGGGAGGAGACCCAGTACTTC
CDR3 protein: CASSPGWEETQYF

clone size: -
V gene: TRBV5-6
D gene: TRBD2
J gene: TRBJ2-7
CDR3 DNA: TGTGCCAGCAGCTTGGAACTAGCGGGGGGACCATCCCACGAGCAGTACTTC
CDR3 protein: CASSLELAGGPSHEQYF

clone size: -
V gene: TRBV23-1
D gene: TRBD2
J gene: TRBJ2-3
CDR3 DNA: TGCGCCGGAAGCGGGGGGGGCAACGATACGCAGTATTTT
CDR3 protein: CAGSGGGNDTQYF

clone size: -
V gene: TRBV5-5
D gene: TRBD1
J gene: TRBJ2-2
CDR3 DNA: TGTGCCAGCAGCTTAAGGACAGGGGATAACGGGGAGCTGTTTTTT
CDR3 protein: CASSLRTGDNGELFF

clone size: -
V gene: TRBV27
D gene: TRBD1
J gene: TRBJ1-4
CDR3 DNA: TGTGCCAGCAGTTTTTCGACAGGGCTTGAAAAACTGTTTTTT
CDR3 protein: CASSFSTGLEKLFF

clone size: -
V gene: TRBV19
D gene: -
J gene: TRBJ2-7
CDR3 DNA: TGTGCCAGTAGTATAGCACACGCCAGCTCCTACGAGCAGTACTTC
CDR3 protein: CASSIAHASSYEQYF

clone size: -
V gene: TRBV28
D gene: TRBD1
J gene: TRBJ1-2
CDR3 DNA: TGTGCCAGCAGTACCTCGGGCAGGGGGCTGGGTGGCTACACCTTC
CDR3 protein: CASSTSGRGLGGYTF

clone size: -
V gene: TRBV21-1
D gene: -
J gene: TRBJ1-2
CDR3 DNA: TGTGCCAGCAGCAAAGTATACTACAGGGGAACGAGGCTCTATGGCTACACCTTC
CDR3 protein: CASSKVYYRGTRLYGYTF

clone size: -
V gene: TRBV29-1
D gene: -
J gene: TRBJ2-1
CDR3 DNA: TGCAGCGTTGAAGATGGGGTCGTAATGTCGAGTATGGGGTACAATGAGCAGTTCTTC
CDR3 protein: CSVEDGVVMSSMGYNEQFF

clone size: -
V gene: TRBV5-1
D gene: -
J gene: TRBJ2-3
CDR3 DNA: TGCGCCAGCAGCCAACTAGGGACGAGCACAGATACGCAGTATTTT
CDR3 protein: CASSQLGTSTDTQYF

clone size: once
V gene: TRBV6-1
D gene: TRBD1
J gene: TRBJ2-7
CDR3 DNA: TGTGCCAGCAGGGGGGACAGGGCTGGTGAAAACGAGCAGTACTTC
CDR3 protein: CASRGDRAGENEQYF

clone size: -
V gene: TRBV6-6
D gene: -
J gene: TRBJ2-5
CDR3 DNA: TGTGCCAGCAGTTACCTCAGGGTAGGAGAGACCCAGTACTTC
CDR3 protein: CASSYLRVGETQYF

clone size: -
V gene: TRBV4-1
D gene: TRBD2
J gene: TRBJ2-7
CDR3 DNA: TGCGCCAGCAGCCAAGAAACTAGCGGTAATTACGAGCAGTACTTC
CDR3 protein: CASSQETSGNYEQYF

clone size: -
V gene: TRBV27
D gene: -
J gene: TRBJ2-2
CDR3 DNA: TGTGCCAGCAGTTTAACCACCGGGGAGCTGTTTTTT
CDR3 protein: CASSLTTGELFF

clone size: -
V gene: TRBV27
D gene: -
J gene: TRBJ2-5
CDR3 DNA: TGTGCCAGCAGTTTGCTAGCAACGGAGACCCAGTACTTC
CDR3 protein: CASSLLATETQYF

clone size: -
V gene: TRBV30
D gene: TRBD1
J gene: TRBJ1-2
CDR3 DNA: TGTGCCTGGAGTGTAGCCTTAGGGGGCTCTGGCTACACCTTC
CDR3 protein: CAWSVALGGSGYTF

clone size: once
V gene: TRBV19
D gene: TRBD2
J gene: TRBJ2-7
CDR3 DNA: TGTGCCAGTATGAAAGCGGGAGGAACCTACGAGCAGTACTTC
CDR3 protein: CASMKAGGTYEQYF

clone size: -
V gene: TRBV10-3
D gene: -
J gene: TRBJ2-1
CDR3 DNA: TGTGCCACTCAGGACGTGGCGGGGGCCGGGGATGAGCAGTTCTTC
CDR3 protein: CATQDVAGAGDEQFF

clone size: -
V gene: TRBV6-1
D gene: TRBD2
J gene: TRBJ2-1
CDR3 DNA: TGTGCCAGCAGTGAACTAGCGGGCTCCTACAATGAGCAGTTCTTC
CDR3 protein: CASSELAGSYNEQFF

clone size: -
V gene: TRBV28
D gene: -
J gene: TRBJ1-1
CDR3 DNA: TGTGCCAGCAGGGGAGGATACGCCACTGAAGCTTTCTTT
CDR3 protein: CASRGGYATEAFF

clone size: -
V gene: TRBV28
D gene: -
J gene: TRBJ1-1
CDR3 DNA: TGTGCCAGCAGTTTTACAGGGAGAAACACTGAAGCTTTCTTT
CDR3 protein: CASSFTGRNTEAFF

clone size: -
V gene: TRBV29-1
D gene: TRBD1
J gene: TRBJ1-2
CDR3 DNA: TGCAGCGTTCCTGGACAGGGGACATGGGGCTACACCTTC
CDR3 protein: CSVPGQGTWGYTF

clone size: -
V gene: TRBV6-4
D gene: -
J gene: TRBJ2-3
CDR3 DNA: TGTGCCAGCAGTGAAGGCGAGGCGGGACGGGAGATGACAGATACGCAGTATTTT
CDR3 protein: CASSEGEAGREMTDTQYF

clone size: -
V gene: TRBV30
D gene: -
J gene: TRBJ2-6
CDR3 DNA: TGTGCCTGGAGAGGGGGGTTTATAGCGGCCAACGTCCTGACTTTC
CDR3 protein: CAWRGGFIAANVLTF

clone size: -
V gene: TRBV6-6
D gene: TRBD2
J gene: TRBJ2-7
CDR3 DNA: TGTGCCAGCAGTCCCAACAGACTAGCGGGAGCTGACGAGCAGTACTTC
CDR3 protein: CASSPNRLAGADEQYF

clone size: -
V gene: TRBV5-6
D gene: -
J gene: TRBJ1-3
CDR3 DNA: TGTGCCAGCAGCCAGGGTATAGCTGGAAACACCATATATTTT
CDR3 protein: CASSQGIAGNTIYF

clone size: -
V gene: TRBV19
D gene: TRBD1
J gene: TRBJ1-3
CDR3 DNA: TGTGCCAGTACCCCGGGACAGCTCCTCTCTGGAAACACCATATATTTT
CDR3 protein: CASTPGQLLSGNTIYF

clone size: -
V gene: TRBV29-1
D gene: -
J gene: TRBJ2-2
CDR3 DNA: TGCAGCGTTGCCAGGGGCTCTACCGGGGAGCTGTTTTTT
CDR3 protein: CSVARGSTGELFF

clone size: -
V gene: TRBV5-3
D gene: -
J gene: TRBJ2-5
CDR3 DNA: TGTGCCAGAACCCAACAGAATCGAACCCAGTACTTC
CDR3 protein: CARTQQNRTQYF

clone size: -
V gene: TRBV6-1
D gene: TRBD2
J gene: TRBJ2-2
CDR3 DNA: TGTGCCAGCCTCGTGTGGGGGGGGACCGGGGAGCTGTTTTTT
CDR3 protein: CASLVWGGTGELFF

clone size: -
V gene: TRBV5-1
D gene: -
J gene: TRBJ2-1
CDR3 DNA: TGCGCCAACGCAAACGGGTTACCCTACAATGAGCAGTTCTTC
CDR3 protein: CANANGLPYNEQFF

clone size: -
V gene: TRBV28
D gene: -
J gene: TRBJ2-7
CDR3 DNA: TGTGCCAGCAGTTTACCGGGGCAGAGAGCCTACGAGCAGTACTTC
CDR3 protein: CASSLPGQRAYEQYF

clone size: -
V gene: TRBV18
D gene: TRBD1
J gene: TRBJ2-5
CDR3 DNA: TGTGCCAGCTCACCAATTCGCAGGGGGGAGACCCAGTACTTC
CDR3 protein: CASSPIRRGETQYF

clone size: -
V gene: TRBV6-1
D gene: -
J gene: TRBJ1-2
CDR3 DNA: TGTGCCAGCAGCGACAGCGTGGGTGTCTATGGCTACACCTTC
CDR3 protein: CASSDSVGVYGYTF

clone size: once
V gene: TRBV7-2
D gene: TRBD2
J gene: TRBJ2-1
CDR3 DNA: TGTGCCAGCAGCTTGAGGGGGTTGGCGGGAGGGGGGAATGAGCAGTTCTTC
CDR3 protein: CASSLRGLAGGGNEQFF